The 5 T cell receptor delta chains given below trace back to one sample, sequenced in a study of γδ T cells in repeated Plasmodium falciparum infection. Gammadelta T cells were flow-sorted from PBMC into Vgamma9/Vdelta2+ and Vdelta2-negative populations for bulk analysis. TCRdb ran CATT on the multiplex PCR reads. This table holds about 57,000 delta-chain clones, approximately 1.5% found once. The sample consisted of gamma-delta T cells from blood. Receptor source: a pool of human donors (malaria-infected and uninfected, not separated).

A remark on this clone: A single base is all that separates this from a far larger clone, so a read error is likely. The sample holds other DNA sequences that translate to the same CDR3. The DNA of the CDR3 is TGTGCTCTTGCCCAAGGGGATCTCCGTGACACTGGGGGGCCCCTGAACGATAAACTCATCTTT. This encodes CALAQGDLRDTGGPLNDKLIF. The rearrangement uses TRDV1 and TRDJ1, with 8 bases matching TRDD3. TCRdb is silent on the J gene; assignment here came from matching the DNA to germline. V was pared by 7 bases and J by 4 bases, with 29 bases of the junction left unmatched. The CDR3 has 21 residues. Germline CDR1 reads TSWWSYY; CDR2 reads QGS.

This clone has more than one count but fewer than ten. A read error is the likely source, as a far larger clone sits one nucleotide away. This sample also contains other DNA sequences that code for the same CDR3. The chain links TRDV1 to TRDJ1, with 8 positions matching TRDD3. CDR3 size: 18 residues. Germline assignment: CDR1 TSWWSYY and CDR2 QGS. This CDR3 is CALGDPLGSLLGAFKLIF. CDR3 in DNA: TGTGCTCTTGGGGACCCCCTCGGTTCTTTACTGGGGGCCTTTAAACTCATCTTC.

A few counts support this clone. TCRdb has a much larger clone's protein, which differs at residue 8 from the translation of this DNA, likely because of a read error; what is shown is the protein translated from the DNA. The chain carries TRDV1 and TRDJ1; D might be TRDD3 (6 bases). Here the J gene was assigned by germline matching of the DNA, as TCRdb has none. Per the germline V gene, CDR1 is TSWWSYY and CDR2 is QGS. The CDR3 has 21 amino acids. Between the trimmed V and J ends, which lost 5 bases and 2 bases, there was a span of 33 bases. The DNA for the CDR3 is TGTGCTCTTGGGCCACCCTGGAGACGATGGGGGGGCGCGGGGGAAACCGATAAACTCATCTTT. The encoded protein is CALGPPWRRWGGAGETDKLIF.

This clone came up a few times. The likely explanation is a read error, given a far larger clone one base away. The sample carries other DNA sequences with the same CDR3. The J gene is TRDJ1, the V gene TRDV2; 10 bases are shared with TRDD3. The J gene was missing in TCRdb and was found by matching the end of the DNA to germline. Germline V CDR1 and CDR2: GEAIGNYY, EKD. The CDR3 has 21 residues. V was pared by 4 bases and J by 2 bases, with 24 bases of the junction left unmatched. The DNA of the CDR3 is TGTGCCTGTGATCAACGGGGGGCTACCGGGGGATACGGGTACTCTACCGATAAACTCATCTTT. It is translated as CACDQRGATGGYGYSTDKLIF.

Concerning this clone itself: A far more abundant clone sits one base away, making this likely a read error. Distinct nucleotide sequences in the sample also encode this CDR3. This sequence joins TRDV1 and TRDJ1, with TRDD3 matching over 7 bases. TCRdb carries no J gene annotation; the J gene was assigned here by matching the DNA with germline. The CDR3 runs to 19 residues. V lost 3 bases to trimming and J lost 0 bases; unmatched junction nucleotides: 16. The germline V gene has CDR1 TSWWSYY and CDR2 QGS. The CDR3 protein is CALGDSHRSGYVYTDKLIF. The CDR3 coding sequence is TGTGCTCTTGGGGACTCCCATCGAAGTGGATACGTGTACACCGATAAACTCATCTTT.